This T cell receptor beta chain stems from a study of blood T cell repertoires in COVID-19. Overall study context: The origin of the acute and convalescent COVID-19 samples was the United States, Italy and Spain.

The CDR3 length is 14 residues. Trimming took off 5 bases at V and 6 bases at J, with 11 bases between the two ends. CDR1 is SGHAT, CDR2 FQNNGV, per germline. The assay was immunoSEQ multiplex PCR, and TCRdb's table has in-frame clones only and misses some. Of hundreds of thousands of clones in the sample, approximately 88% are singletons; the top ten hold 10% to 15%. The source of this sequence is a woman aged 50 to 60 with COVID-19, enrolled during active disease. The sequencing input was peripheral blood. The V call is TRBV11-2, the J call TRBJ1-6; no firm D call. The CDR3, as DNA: TGTGCCAGCAGCCCAGAAACCCCTAATTCACCCCTCCACTTT. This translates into CASSPETPNSPLHF.